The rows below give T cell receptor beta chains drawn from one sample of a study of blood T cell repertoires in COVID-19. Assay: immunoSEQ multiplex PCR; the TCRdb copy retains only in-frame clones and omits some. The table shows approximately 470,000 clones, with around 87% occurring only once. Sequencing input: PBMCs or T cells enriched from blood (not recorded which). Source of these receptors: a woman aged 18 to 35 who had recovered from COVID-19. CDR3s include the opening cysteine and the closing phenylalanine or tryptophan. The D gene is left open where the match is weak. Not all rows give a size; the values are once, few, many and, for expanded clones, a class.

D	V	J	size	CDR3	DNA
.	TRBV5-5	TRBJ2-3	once	CASSFGRASDINTQYF	TGTGCCAGCAGCTTCGGCAGAGCGTCGGACATTAATACGCAGTATTTT
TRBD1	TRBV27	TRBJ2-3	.	CASSVGDREGSDTQYF	TGTGCCAGCAGTGTGGGGGACAGGGAGGGTTCGGATACGCAGTATTTT
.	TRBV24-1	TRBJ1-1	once	CATSDLPGRVAFF	TGTGCCACCAGTGATTTGCCGGGCAGGGTGGCTTTCTTT
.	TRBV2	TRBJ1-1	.	CASSELETGTEAFF	TGTGCCAGCAGTGAACTGGAGACGGGCACTGAAGCTTTCTTT
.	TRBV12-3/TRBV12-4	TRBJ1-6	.	CASTPGGSPLHF	TGTGCCAGCACCCCGGGGGGATCACCCCTCCACTTT
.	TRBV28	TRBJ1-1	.	CASLANTEAFF	TGTGCCAGCTTGGCGAACACTGAAGCTTTCTTT
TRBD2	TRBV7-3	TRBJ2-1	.	CASSLSGLAGTEQFF	TGTGCCAGCAGCTTAAGCGGACTAGCGGGGACTGAGCAGTTCTTC
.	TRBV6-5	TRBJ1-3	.	CASSPQTTGNTIYF	TGTGCCAGCAGCCCACAGACAACTGGAAACACCATATATTTT
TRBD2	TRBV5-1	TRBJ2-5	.	CASSSALRGFQETQYF	TGCGCCAGCAGCTCGGCTTTGCGGGGGTTCCAAGAGACCCAGTACTTC
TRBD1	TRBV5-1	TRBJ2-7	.	CASSTGQGYAGEQYF	TGCGCCAGCAGCACCGGACAGGGATATGCGGGCGAGCAGTACTTC
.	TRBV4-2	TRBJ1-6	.	CASSQDDGRPLHF	TGTGCCAGCAGCCAAGATGACGGGAGACCCCTCCACTTT
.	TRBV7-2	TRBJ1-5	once	CASSPRGGSNQPQHF	TGTGCCAGCAGCCCTCGAGGGGGAAGCAATCAGCCCCAGCATTTT
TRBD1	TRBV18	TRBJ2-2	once	CASSLTDRVVTGELFF	TGTGCCAGCTCACTGACCGACAGGGTGGTCACCGGGGAGCTGTTTTTT
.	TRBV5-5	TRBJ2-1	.	CASSFETIDNEQFF	TGTGCCAGCAGCTTTGAGACTATCGACAATGAGCAGTTCTTC
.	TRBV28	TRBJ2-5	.	CASSGGRGTQYF	TGTGCCAGCAGCGGGGGGCGCGGGACCCAGTACTTC
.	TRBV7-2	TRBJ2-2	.	CASSLGPGNTGELFF	TGTGCCAGCAGCTTAGGGCCAGGGAACACCGGGGAGCTGTTTTTT
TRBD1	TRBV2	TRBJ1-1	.	CASSGGRTQGAFF	TGTGCCAGCTCCGGCGGCCGAACACAGGGGGCTTTCTTT
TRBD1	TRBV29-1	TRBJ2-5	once	CSVRGGSGTETQYF	TGCAGCGTTCGAGGGGGCTCGGGAACGGAGACCCAGTACTTC
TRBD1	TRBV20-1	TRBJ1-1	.	CSASMTGLNTEAFF	TGCAGTGCTAGTATGACAGGGTTGAACACTGAAGCTTTCTTT
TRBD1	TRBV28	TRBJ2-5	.	CASSWAGTDKETQYF	TGTGCCAGCAGTTGGGCAGGGACAGACAAAGAGACCCAGTACTTC
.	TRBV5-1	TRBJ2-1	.	CASSPLASYNEQFF	TGCGCCAGCAGCCCGCTAGCGTCCTACAATGAGCAGTTCTTC